A single sample is the source of the 7 T cell receptor beta chains below, sequenced in a study of response to subunit inactivated influenza vaccine. Using its own MiXCR run on the RT-PCR reads, TCRdb lists one record per CDR3 protein. The sample records around 500,000 distinct CDR3 sequences, approximately 11% being singletons. The sample was PBMCs from blood, taken more than 35 days after vaccination. These receptors were taken from a man in his forties or fifties who received an inactivated influenza vaccine.

This chain connects TRBV7-2 to TRBJ1-3, with D maybe TRBD1 (5 bases). The CDR3 is 16 amino acids. The germline V and J ends were trimmed by 5 bases and 4 bases, with 18 bases remaining between them. Germline V gene lookup returns CDR1 SGHTA and CDR2 FQGNSA. CDR3 bases: TGTGCCAGCAGCCCTAGCCGGGGCCTAACCGGAAACACCATATATTTT. Protein sequence: CASSPSRGLTGNTIYF.

The gene calls are TRBV5-1 and TRBJ2-5, with unresolved D. Germline V lookup: CDR1 SGHRS, CDR2 YFSETQ. CDR3 length: 16 amino acids. Between the trimmed V and J ends, which lost 4 bases and 3 bases, there was a span of 19 bases. In nucleotides, the CDR3 is TGCGCCAGCAGCCCCTTAATGGGTGACCAAGAAGAGACCCAGTACTTC. Protein product: CASSPLMGDQEETQYF.

This clonotype appeared many times. The V and J genes are TRBV29-1 and TRBJ1-1; a weak D match, TRBD1 (5 bases). This CDR3 has 14 amino acids. Germline loops: CDR1 SQVTM, CDR2 ANQGSEA. V dropped 4 bases and J dropped 1 base, with 13 bases sitting between them. The CDR3: CSVGGGVENTEAFF. The CDR3 bases are TGCAGCGTTGGGGGGGGGGTCGAGAACACTGAAGCTTTCTTT. The variable domain in full, completed from reference TRBV29-1 and TRBJ1-1, reads SAVISQKPSRDICQRGTSLTIQCQVDSQVTMMFWYRQQPGQSLTLIATANQGSEATYESGFVIDKFPISRPNLTFSTLTVSNMSPEDSSIYLCSVGGGVENTEAFFGQGTRLTVV.

The sample holds a few counts of this clonotype. The chain recombines TRBV6-2 or TRBV6-3 with TRBJ2-2; D uncertain. The CDR3 contains 14 residues. The germline gives CDR1 MNHEY, CDR2 SVGEGT. Trimming removed 7 bases from V and 1 base from J, with 10 bases in between. The CDR3 DNA follows: TGTGCCAGCACCCACAGTGAGAACACCGGGGAGCTGTTTTTT. Protein: CASTHSENTGELFF.

The chain couples TRBV9 to TRBJ2-7, with D maybe TRBD1 (6 bases). The CDR3 runs to 13 residues. CDR1 is SGDLS and CDR2 is YYNGEE in the germline V gene. V was trimmed by 3 bases and J by 6 bases, leaving 13 bases between them. In DNA, the CDR3 is TGTGCCAGCAGCGGCTACAGGGAAGCCGAGCAGTACTTC. Its translation is CASSGYREAEQYF.

The gene calls are TRBV10-3 and TRBJ1-5, with 7 nucleotides matching TRBD1. V gave up 4 bases and J gave up 6 bases; unmatched junction bases: 0. This CDR3 spans 12 amino acids. Germline-derived CDR1 and CDR2 are ENHRY and SYGVKD. The CDR3 sequence is CAISGQGQPQHF. CDR3 sequence (DNA): TGTGCCATCAGTGGACAGGGTCAGCCCCAGCATTTT.

The chain links TRBV7-9 to TRBJ2-1; D gene unclear. The CDR3 length is 17 residues. Germline V lookup: CDR1 SEHNR, CDR2 FQNEAQ (reference sequence). Trimming cost V 3 bases and J 4 bases, with 19 bases left between them. This CDR3 reads CASSFGIEGIGYNEQFF. The CDR3 DNA follows: TGTGCCAGCAGCTTCGGTATAGAAGGGATTGGATACAATGAGCAGTTCTTC.